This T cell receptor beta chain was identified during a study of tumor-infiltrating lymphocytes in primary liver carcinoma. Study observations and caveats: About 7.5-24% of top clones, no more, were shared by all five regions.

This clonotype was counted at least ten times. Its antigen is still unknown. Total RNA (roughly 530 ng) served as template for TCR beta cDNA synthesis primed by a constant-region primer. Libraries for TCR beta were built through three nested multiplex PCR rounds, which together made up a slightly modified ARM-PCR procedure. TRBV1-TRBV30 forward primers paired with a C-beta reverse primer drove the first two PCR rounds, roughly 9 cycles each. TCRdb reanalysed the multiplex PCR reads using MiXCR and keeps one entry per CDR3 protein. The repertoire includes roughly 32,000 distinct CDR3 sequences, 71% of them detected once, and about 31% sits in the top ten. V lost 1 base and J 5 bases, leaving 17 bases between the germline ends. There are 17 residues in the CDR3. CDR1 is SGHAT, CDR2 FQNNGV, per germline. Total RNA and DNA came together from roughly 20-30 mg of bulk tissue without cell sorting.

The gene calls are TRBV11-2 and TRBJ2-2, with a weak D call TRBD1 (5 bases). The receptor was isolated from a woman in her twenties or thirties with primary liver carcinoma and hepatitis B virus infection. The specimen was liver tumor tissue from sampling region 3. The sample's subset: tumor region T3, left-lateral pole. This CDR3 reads CASSLVRTYPGTGELFF. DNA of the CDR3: TGTGCCAGCAGCTTAGTTCGGACGTACCCAGGGACCGGGGAGCTGTTTTTT.